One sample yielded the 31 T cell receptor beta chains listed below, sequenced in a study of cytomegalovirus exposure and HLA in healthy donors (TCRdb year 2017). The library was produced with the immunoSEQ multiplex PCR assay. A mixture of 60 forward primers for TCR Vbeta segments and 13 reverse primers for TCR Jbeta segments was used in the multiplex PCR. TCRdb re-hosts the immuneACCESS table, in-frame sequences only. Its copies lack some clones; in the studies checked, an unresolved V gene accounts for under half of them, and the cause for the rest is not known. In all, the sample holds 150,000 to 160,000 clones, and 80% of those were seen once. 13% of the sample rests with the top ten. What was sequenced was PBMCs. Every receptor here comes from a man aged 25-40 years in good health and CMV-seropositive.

The CDR3 region is CASSDLGAGELFF. CDR3 bases: TGTGCCAGCAGCGACTTGGGAGCCGGGGAGCTGTTTTTT. V gene TRBV5-6 combines with J gene TRBJ2-2, with D perhaps TRBD2 (5 bases). Germline assignment: CDR1 SGHDT and CDR2 YYEEEE. The CDR3 extends over 13 amino acids. Trimming took off 4 bases at V and 6 bases at J, with 10 bases between the two ends.

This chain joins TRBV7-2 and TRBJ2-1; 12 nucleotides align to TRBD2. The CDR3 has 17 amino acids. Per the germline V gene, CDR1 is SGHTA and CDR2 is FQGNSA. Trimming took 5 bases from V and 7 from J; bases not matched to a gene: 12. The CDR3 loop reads CASSTITGLAGSNEQFF. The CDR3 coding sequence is TGTGCCAGCAGCACCATCACGGGACTAGCGGGTTCTAATGAGCAGTTCTTC.

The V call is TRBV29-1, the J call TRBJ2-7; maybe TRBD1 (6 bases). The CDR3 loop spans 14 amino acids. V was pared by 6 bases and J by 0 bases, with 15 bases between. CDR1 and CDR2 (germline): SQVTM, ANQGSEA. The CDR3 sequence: CSVEMDSTSYEQYF. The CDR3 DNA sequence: TGCAGCGTGGAAATGGACAGTACCTCCTACGAGCAGTACTTC.

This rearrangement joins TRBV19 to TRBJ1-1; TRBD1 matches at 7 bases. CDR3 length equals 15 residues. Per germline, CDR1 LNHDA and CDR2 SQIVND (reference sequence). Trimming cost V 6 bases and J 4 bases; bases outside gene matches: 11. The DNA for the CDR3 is TGTGCCAGTAGATTGGGACAGACCACCTTCACTGAAGCTTTCTTT. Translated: CASRLGQTTFTEAFF.

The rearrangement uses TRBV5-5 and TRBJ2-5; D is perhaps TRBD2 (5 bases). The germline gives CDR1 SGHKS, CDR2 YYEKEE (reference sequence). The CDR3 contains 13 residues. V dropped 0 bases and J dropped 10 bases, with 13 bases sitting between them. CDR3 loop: CASSLGFLRDQYF. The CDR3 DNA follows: TGTGCCAGCAGCTTGGGCTTTTTGAGGGACCAGTACTTC.

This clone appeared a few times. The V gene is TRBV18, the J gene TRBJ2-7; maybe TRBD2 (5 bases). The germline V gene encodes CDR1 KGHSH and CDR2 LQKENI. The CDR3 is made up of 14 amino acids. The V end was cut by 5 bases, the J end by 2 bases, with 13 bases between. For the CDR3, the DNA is TGTGCCAGCTCAACGGGGATATCGGCCTACGAGCAGTACTTC. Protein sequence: CASSTGISAYEQYF. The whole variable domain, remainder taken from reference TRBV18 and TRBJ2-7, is NAGVMQNPRHLVRRRGQEARLRCSPMKGHSHVYWYRQLPEEGLKFMVYLQKENIIDESGMPKERFSAEFPKEGPSILRIQQVVRGDSAAYFCASSTGISAYEQYFGPGTRLTVT.

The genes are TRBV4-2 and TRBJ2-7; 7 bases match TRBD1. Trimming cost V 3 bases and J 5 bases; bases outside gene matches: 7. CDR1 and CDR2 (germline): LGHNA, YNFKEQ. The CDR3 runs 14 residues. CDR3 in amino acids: CASSQQGVLNEQYF. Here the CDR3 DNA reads TGTGCCAGCAGCCAGCAGGGGGTTTTAAACGAGCAGTACTTC.

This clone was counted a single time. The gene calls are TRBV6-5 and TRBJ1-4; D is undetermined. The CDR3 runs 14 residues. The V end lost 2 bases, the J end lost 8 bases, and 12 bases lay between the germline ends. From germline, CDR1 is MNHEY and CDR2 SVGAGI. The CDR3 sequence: CASSYRRVGEKLFF. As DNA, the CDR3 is TGTGCCAGCAGTTACAGGCGGGTGGGCGAAAAACTGTTTTTT.

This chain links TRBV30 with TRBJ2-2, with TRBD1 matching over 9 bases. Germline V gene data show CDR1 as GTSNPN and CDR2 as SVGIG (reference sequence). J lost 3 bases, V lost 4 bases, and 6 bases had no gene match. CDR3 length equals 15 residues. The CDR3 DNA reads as TGTGCCTGGAATCAGGACAGGGGATACACCGGGGAGCTGTTTTTT. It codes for CAWNQDRGYTGELFF.

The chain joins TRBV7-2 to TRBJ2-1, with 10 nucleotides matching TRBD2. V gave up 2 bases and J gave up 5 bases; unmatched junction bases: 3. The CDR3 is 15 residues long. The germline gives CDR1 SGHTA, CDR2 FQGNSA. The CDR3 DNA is TGTGCCAGCAGCTTAATAGCGGGAGGTCACAATGAGCAGTTCTTC. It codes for CASSLIAGGHNEQFF.

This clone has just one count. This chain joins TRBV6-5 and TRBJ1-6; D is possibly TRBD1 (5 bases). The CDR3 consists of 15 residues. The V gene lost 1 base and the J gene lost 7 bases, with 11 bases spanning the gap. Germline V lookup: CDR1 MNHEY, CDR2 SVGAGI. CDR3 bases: TGTGCCAGCAGTTACTTACTCCCAGGGAATTCACCCCTCCACTTT. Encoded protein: CASSYLLPGNSPLHF.

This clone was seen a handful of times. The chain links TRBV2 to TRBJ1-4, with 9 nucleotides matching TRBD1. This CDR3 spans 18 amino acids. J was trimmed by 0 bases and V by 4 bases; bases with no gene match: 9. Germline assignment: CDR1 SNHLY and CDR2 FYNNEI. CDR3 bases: TGTGCCAGCAGTGTCTTGGACAGGGGTCCCACAACTAATGAAAAACTGTTTTTT. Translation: CASSVLDRGPTTNEKLFF.

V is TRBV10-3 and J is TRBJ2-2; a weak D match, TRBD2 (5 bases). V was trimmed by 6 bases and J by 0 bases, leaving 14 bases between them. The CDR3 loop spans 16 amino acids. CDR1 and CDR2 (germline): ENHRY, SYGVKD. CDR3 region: CAIRGSGRSNTGELFF. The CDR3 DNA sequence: TGTGCCATCAGGGGGAGTGGACGATCGAACACCGGGGAGCTGTTTTTT.

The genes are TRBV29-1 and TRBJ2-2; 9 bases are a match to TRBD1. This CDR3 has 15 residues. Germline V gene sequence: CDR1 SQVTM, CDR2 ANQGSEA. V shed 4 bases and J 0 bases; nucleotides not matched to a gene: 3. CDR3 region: CSVVGQGTNTGELFF. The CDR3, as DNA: TGCAGCGTTGTGGGACAGGGCACGAACACCGGGGAGCTGTTTTTT.

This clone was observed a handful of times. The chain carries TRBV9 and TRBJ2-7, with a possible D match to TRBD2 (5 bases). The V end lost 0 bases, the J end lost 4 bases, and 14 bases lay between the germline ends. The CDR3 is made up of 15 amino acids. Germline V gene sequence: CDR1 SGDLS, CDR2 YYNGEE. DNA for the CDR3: TGTGCCAGCAGCGTAGCTCCCGGAGGCGCTTACGAGCAGTACTTC. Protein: CASSVAPGGAYEQYF.

The CDR3 nucleotides read TGTGCCAGCAGTTACAAAAGGACAGGGGAGGATCCCCAGCATTTT. Protein product: CASSYKRTGEDPQHF. The gene calls are TRBV6-5 and TRBJ1-5; 9 bases line up with TRBD1. CDR1 and CDR2 (germline): MNHEY, SVGAGI. V lost 2 bases to trimming and J lost 10 bases; unmatched junction nucleotides: 9. The CDR3 covers 15 residues.

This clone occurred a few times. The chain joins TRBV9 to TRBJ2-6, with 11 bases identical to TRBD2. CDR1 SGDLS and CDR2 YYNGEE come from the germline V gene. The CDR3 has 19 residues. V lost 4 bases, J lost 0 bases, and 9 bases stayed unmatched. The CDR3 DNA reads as TGTGCCAGCAGCCCCCGACTAGCGGGGTTCAGCTCTGGGGCCAACGTCCTGACTTTC. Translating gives CASSPRLAGFSSGANVLTF.

The CDR3 region has the DNA TGTGCCAGCAGCTACGGACAGGGAGACACCGGGGAGCTGTTTTTT. Amino acid sequence: CASSYGQGDTGELFF. The chain recombines TRBV14 with TRBJ2-2, with TRBD1 identical over 8 bases. The CDR3 runs 15 residues. The V segment lost 5 bases and the J segment 3 bases; nucleotides outside the gene matches: 5. Germline V gene lookup returns CDR1 SGHDN and CDR2 FVKESK.

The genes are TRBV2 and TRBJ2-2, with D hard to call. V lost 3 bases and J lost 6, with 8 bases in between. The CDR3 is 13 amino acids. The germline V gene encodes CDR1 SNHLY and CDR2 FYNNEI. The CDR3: CASSDGPAGELFF. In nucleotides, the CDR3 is TGTGCCAGCAGTGATGGTCCGGCCGGGGAGCTGTTTTTT.

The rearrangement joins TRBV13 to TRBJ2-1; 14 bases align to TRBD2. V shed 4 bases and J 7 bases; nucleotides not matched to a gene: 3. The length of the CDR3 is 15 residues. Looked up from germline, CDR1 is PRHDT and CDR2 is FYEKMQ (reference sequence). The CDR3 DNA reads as TGTGCCAGCAGCTACGGGACTAGCGGGAGTAATGAGCAGTTCTTC. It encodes CASSYGTSGSNEQFF.

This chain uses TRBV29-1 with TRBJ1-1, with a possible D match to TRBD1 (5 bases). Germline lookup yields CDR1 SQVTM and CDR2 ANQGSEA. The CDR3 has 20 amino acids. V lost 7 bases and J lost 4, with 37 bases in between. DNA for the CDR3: TGCAGCGCCCTGGGGGAGGTGACAACAGCCTTTCGGGGCCTCGGCACTGAAGCTTTCTTT. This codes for CSALGEVTTAFRGLGTEAFF.

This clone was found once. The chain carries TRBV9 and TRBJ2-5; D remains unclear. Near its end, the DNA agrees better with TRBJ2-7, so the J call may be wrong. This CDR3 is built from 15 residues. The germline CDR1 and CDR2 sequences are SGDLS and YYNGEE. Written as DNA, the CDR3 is TGTGCCAGCAGTGCTGACCCATACTACTCCTACGAGCAGTACTTC. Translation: CASSADPYYSYEQYF.

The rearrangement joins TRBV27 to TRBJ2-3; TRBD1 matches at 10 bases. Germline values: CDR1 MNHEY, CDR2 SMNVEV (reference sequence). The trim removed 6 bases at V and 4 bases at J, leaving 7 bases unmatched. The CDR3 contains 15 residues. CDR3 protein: CASRQTGGMADTQYF. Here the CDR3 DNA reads TGTGCCAGCAGACAGACAGGGGGCATGGCAGATACGCAGTATTTT.

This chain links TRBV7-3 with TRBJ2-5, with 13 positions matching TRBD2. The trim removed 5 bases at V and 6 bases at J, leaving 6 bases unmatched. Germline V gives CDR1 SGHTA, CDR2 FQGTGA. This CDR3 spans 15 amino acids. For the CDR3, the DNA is TGTGCCAGCAGCCAGACTAGCGGGGGGAAGAAGACCCAGTACTTC. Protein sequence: CASSQTSGGKKTQYF. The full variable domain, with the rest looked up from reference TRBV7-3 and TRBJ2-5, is GAGVSQTPSNKVTEKGKYVELRCDPISGHTALYWYRQSLGQGPEFLIYFQGTGAADDSGLPNDRFFAVRPEGSVSTLKIQRTERGDSAVYLCASSQTSGGKKTQYFGPGTRLLVL.

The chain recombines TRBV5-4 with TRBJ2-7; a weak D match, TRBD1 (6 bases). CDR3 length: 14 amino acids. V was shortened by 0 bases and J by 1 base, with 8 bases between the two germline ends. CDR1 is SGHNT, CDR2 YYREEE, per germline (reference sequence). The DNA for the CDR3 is TGTGCCAGCAGCTTGGTAGGGGGTTCCTACGAGCAGTACTTC. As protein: CASSLVGGSYEQYF.

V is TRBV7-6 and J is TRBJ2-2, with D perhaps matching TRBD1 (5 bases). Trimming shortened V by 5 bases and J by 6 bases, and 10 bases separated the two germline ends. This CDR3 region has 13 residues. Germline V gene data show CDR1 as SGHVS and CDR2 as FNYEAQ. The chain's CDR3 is CASSQGVAGELFF. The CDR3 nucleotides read TGTGCCAGCAGCCAAGGGGTGGCCGGGGAGCTGTTTTTT.

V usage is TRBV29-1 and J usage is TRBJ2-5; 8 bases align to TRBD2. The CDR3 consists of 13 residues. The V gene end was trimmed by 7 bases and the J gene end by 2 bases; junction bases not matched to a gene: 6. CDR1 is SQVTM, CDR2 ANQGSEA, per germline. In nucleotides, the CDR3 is TGCAGCGGGGGCGGGGGGTTACAAGAGACCCAGTACTTC. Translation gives CSGGGGLQETQYF.

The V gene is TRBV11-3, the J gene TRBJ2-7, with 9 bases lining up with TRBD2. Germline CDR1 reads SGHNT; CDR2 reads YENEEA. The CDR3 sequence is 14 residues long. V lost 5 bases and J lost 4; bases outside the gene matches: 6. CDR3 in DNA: TGTGCCAGCAGCCCGACTAGCGGATCGTACGAGCAGTACTTC. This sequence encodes CASSPTSGSYEQYF.

DNA of the CDR3: TGTGCCAGCAGCTTGGCCCATAGCGCGAATCCCTACGAGCAGTACTTC. Translated, it gives CASSLAHSANPYEQYF. The chain has TRBV5-6 and TRBJ2-7; the D gene is possibly TRBD2 (5 bases). The CDR3 contains 16 residues. V lost 0 bases, J lost 2 bases, and 15 bases lay in between. CDR1 and CDR2 from the germline V gene are SGHDT and YYEEEE. Full variable domain (outside the CDR3, taken from reference TRBV5-6 and TRBJ2-7): DAGVTQSPTHLIKTRGQQVTLRCSPKSGHDTVSWYQQALGQGPQFIFQYYEEEERQRGNFPDRFSGHQFPNYSSELNVNALLLGDSALYLCASSLAHSANPYEQYFGPGTRLTVT.

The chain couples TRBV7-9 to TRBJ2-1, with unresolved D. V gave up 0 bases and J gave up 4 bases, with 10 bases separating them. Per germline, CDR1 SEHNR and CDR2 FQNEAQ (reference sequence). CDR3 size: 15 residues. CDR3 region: CASSLARGTYNEQFF. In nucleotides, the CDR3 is TGTGCCAGCAGCTTAGCCAGAGGAACTTACAATGAGCAGTTCTTC.

The DNA of the CDR3 is TGTGCCAGCAGCGTAGGGAACAGGATTAATGAAAAACTGTTTTTT. Translation gives CASSVGNRINEKLFF. The V and J genes are TRBV9 and TRBJ1-4; D possibly corresponds to TRBD1 (5 bases). Trimming removed 0 bases from V and 4 bases from J, with 10 bases in between. The CDR3 runs to 15 residues. Per the germline V gene, CDR1 is SGDLS and CDR2 is YYNGEE.